Listed here are 8 T cell receptor beta chains from one sample, sequenced in a study of identical twins. TCRdb reanalysed the 5' RACE reads using MiXCR and keeps one entry per CDR3 protein. The table lists roughly 480,000 distinct CDR3 sequences, 24% of them singletons. This sample also belongs to another study, concerning T cells expressing NK-cell markers.

Sequenced: CD4+ T cells sorted from blood. Every receptor here comes from a young woman in good health.

This clonotype was seen a handful of times. The rearrangement joins TRBV6-1 to TRBJ2-3; the match to TRBD2 covers 12 bases. The V gene's germline CDR1 is MNHNS and CDR2 SASEGT. The CDR3 totals 14 residues. Germline trimming cut 4 bases from V and 6 bases from J; bases unmatched to any gene: 2. The CDR3 here is CASSGLAGVDTQYF. The CDR3 bases are TGTGCCAGCAGTGGACTAGCGGGAGTCGATACGCAGTATTTT.

The rearrangement links TRBV6-1 to TRBJ2-1; no firm D call. CDR3 length equals 14 residues. Germline V gives CDR1 MNHNS, CDR2 SASEGT. V shed 1 base and J shed 12 bases, with 16 bases lying between them. Written as DNA, the CDR3 is TGTGCCAGCAGTGAAGATGGTGTCCTGGTAGGGCAGTTCTTC. Amino acid sequence: CASSEDGVLVGQFF.

This rearrangement joins TRBV12-3 or TRBV12-4 to TRBJ2-7; D is undetermined. V lost 3 bases and J 7 bases, leaving 16 bases between the germline ends. This CDR3 is 14 amino acids long. The CDR3 loop reads CASSLLGANGEQYF. As DNA, the CDR3 is TGTGCCAGCAGTTTGCTGGGTGCAAATGGGGAGCAGTACTTC.

V and J are TRBV4-3 and TRBJ2-7, with 7 bases matching TRBD2. The junction had 7 bases not matched to a gene; V was cut back by 1 base and J by 4 bases. The CDR3 runs to 15 residues. Germline V gives CDR1 LGHNA, CDR2 YSLEER. The CDR3 loop is CASSQVGGSLYEQYF. CDR3 DNA sequence: TGCGCCAGCAGCCAAGTTGGCGGGAGTCTGTACGAGCAGTACTTC.

This chain links TRBV7-9 with TRBJ2-7, with unresolved D. This CDR3 spans 14 amino acids. The germline gives CDR1 SEHNR, CDR2 FQNEAQ (reference sequence). V was trimmed by 5 bases and J by 6 bases, leaving 17 bases between them. CDR3 in DNA: TGTGCCAGCAGCCTCGGGCTGGACGGTCCCGAGCAGTACTTC. As protein: CASSLGLDGPEQYF.

In this sample, this clonotype turned up a few times. The chain couples TRBV3-1 to TRBJ1-2; D unclear. V was shortened by 0 bases and J by 3 bases, with 11 bases between the two germline ends. Germline values: CDR1 LGHDT, CDR2 YNNKEL (reference sequence). This CDR3 is built from 15 residues. For the CDR3, the DNA is TGTGCCAGCAGCCAAGATCAGAGCGGCTACTATGGCTACACCTTC. Translating gives CASSQDQSGYYGYTF.

J is TRBJ2-1 and V is TRBV7-9; the match to TRBD1 covers 9 bases. The CDR3 length is 12 residues. CDR1 is SEHNR and CDR2 is FQNEAQ in the germline V gene (reference sequence). V was pared by 4 bases and J by 15 bases, with 7 bases of the junction left unmatched. The DNA for the CDR3 is TGTGCCAGCAGCTCCTCCGGGACAGGGAGGTTCTTC. It encodes CASSSSGTGRFF.

The chain couples TRBV7-9 to TRBJ2-7; 10 bases are shared with TRBD2. The V and J ends lost 6 bases and 4 bases, in that order; junction bases with no gene match: 6. Per germline, CDR1 SEHNR and CDR2 FQNEAQ (reference sequence). The CDR3 spans 14 residues. The CDR3 DNA reads as TGTGCCAGCAGACCAGCGGGAGGGCCTTACGAGCAGTACTTC. Amino acids: CASRPAGGPYEQYF. Full variable domain (rest looked up from reference TRBV7-9 and TRBJ2-7): DTGVSQNPRHKITKRGQNVTFRCDPISEHNRLYWYRQTLGQGPEFLTYFQNEAQLEKSRLLSDRFSAERPKGSFSTLEIQRTEQGDSAMYLCASRPAGGPYEQYFGPGTRLTVT.